The 25 T cell receptor beta chains presented below share a single source sample, sequenced in a study of T cells in Graves' hyperthyroidism and ophthalmopathy. Template material for amplifying TCR beta CDR3 regions consisted of RNA transcripts. First-round RT-PCR with HTBI primers amplified the TCR CDR3 region. Using its own MiXCR run on the multiplex PCR reads, TCRdb lists one record per CDR3 protein. The repertoire holds approximately 380,000 distinct CDR3 sequences, with over 12% as singletons. The sample taken for sequencing was blood. These receptors were obtained from a man aged 45 to 65 with Graves' ophthalmopathy.

This clonotype appeared many times. V usage is TRBV12-3 or TRBV12-4 and J usage is TRBJ2-1, with TRBD2 matching 13 bases. CDR3 length: 16 amino acids. J lost 6 bases, V lost 3 bases, and 5 bases had no gene match. The CDR3 DNA is TGTGCCAGCAGTTTTAGGGGACTAGCGGGGACCAATGAGCAGTTCTTC. It encodes CASSFRGLAGTNEQFF.

This clonotype has at least ten counts. V and J are TRBV5-1 and TRBJ2-1, with D perhaps matching TRBD2 (6 bases). This CDR3 has 15 residues. V shed 2 bases and J shed 2 bases, with 11 bases lying between them. CDR1 SGHRS and CDR2 YFSETQ come from the germline V gene. The CDR3 DNA reads TGCGCCAGCAGCTTATTAGCGGAGGCCTACAATGAGCAGTTCTTC. It translates to CASSLLAEAYNEQFF.

A remark on this clonotype: A much larger clone differs by one base, so this may be a read error. This chain connects TRBV3-1 to TRBJ2-2, with D possibly being TRBD1 (7 bases). The CDR3 contains 18 residues. Germline assignment: CDR1 LGHDT and CDR2 YNNKEL (reference sequence). Trimming left V 5 bases short and J 2 bases short, with 21 bases between. CDR3 loop: CASSEGGLTGINTGELFF. CDR3 DNA sequence: TGTGCCAGCAGCGAAGGAGGGCTGACAGGGATCAACACCGGGGAGCTGTTTTTT. The full variable domain, completed using reference TRBV3-1 and TRBJ2-2, is DTAVSQTPKYLVTQMGNDKSIKCEQNLGHDTMYWYKQDSKKFLKIMFSYNNKELIINETVPNRFSPKSPDKAHLNLHINSLELGDSAVYFCASSEGGLTGINTGELFFGEGSRLTVL.

This clonotype was counted ten times or more. V is TRBV28 and J is TRBJ2-7; D is unresolved. The CDR3 has 11 amino acids. The germline gives CDR1 MDHEN, CDR2 SYDVKM. V lost 4 bases, J lost 6 bases, and 7 bases lay in between. CDR3 region: CASSSFREQYF. CDR3 bases: TGTGCCAGCAGTTCATTTCGCGAGCAGTACTTC.

This clonotype was detected ten times or more. The CDR3 is CASSLSTSGSGETQYF. The CDR3 DNA reads TGCGCCAGCAGCTTGTCGACTAGCGGGAGTGGAGAGACCCAGTACTTC. The V and J genes are TRBV5-1 and TRBJ2-5; 12 nucleotides agree with TRBD2. This CDR3 region has 16 residues. The V and J ends lost 1 base and 4 bases, in that order; junction bases with no gene match: 5. Per germline, CDR1 SGHRS and CDR2 YFSETQ.

This clonotype was seen many times. The V call is TRBV20-1, the J call TRBJ2-1; D may be TRBD1 or TRBD2 (7 bases each). There are 11 residues in the CDR3. Trimming took off 6 bases at V and 8 bases at J, with 11 bases between the two ends. Germline values: CDR1 DFQATT, CDR2 SNEGSKA (reference sequence). The CDR3 region is CSAPGGDEQFF. Here the CDR3 DNA reads TGCAGTGCCCCAGGGGGGGATGAGCAGTTCTTC.

The genes are TRBV2 and TRBJ2-7; D is tentatively TRBD1 or TRBD2 (5 bases each). V was pared by 7 bases and J by 4 bases, with 14 bases between. Germline assignment: CDR1 SNHLY and CDR2 FYNNEI. The CDR3 length is 13 residues. CDR3 loop: CASTEGPRYEQYF. The CDR3 DNA reads as TGTGCCAGCACTGAGGGACCGCGGTACGAGCAGTACTTC.

Ten or more counts support this clonotype. CDR3 bases: TGTGCCAGCAGTTTGGCCGTTAGCGGGAGTCCCTATGAGCAGTTCTTC. It specifies CASSLAVSGSPYEQFF. The V gene is TRBV12-3 or TRBV12-4, the J gene TRBJ2-1; 9 bases agree with TRBD2. The CDR3 covers 16 residues. J lost 8 bases, V lost 3 bases, and 11 bases had no gene match.

This clonotype was observed many times. V and J are TRBV27 and TRBJ2-3; TRBD1 agrees at 8 bases. After removal of 7 bases from V and 4 bases from J, the junction contained 13 bases not matched to a gene. The CDR3 extends over 16 amino acids. Germline V gene data show CDR1 as MNHEY and CDR2 as SMNVEV (reference sequence). DNA of the CDR3: TGTGCCAGCACCCTGAAGGCGGGACAGGAGGCAGATACGCAGTATTTT. This gives the protein CASTLKAGQEADTQYF.

The J gene is TRBJ2-1, the V gene TRBV10-3, with D possibly matching TRBD2 (6 bases). V was cut by 3 bases and J by 7 bases, with 16 bases left in between. Germline lookup yields CDR1 ENHRY and CDR2 SYGVKD. The CDR3 has 15 residues. The CDR3 protein is CAISELGTLSNEQFF. The DNA for the CDR3 is TGTGCCATCAGTGAATTAGGGACTTTATCAAATGAGCAGTTCTTC.

This clonotype was detected many times. The chain uses TRBV20-1 and TRBJ2-1; 10 bases match TRBD2. This CDR3 has 15 amino acids. Germline-derived CDR1 and CDR2 are DFQATT and SNEGSKA (reference sequence). The J segment lost 6 bases and the V segment lost 0 bases, leaving 5 bases of the junction unmatched. The CDR3 nucleotides read TGCAGTGCTAGAGAACGGCTAGCGGGAGTCAATGAGCAGTTCTTC. It translates to CSARERLAGVNEQFF.

This clonotype was seen a few times. The V and J genes are TRBV28 and TRBJ2-1; TRBD2 aligns across 8 bases. V lost 3 bases to trimming and J lost 8 bases; unmatched junction nucleotides: 12. This CDR3 is 16 amino acids long. From germline, CDR1 is MDHEN and CDR2 SYDVKM. CDR3 nucleotides: TGTGCCAGCAGTTTTGGCAGCACCCTAGCGGGCGATGAGCAGTTCTTC. It translates to CASSFGSTLAGDEQFF.

This clonotype was picked up many times. The rearrangement uses TRBV20-1 and TRBJ1-5, with a weak D call TRBD1 (5 bases). Germline V gene lookup returns CDR1 DFQATT and CDR2 SNEGSKA (reference sequence). V lost 5 bases, J lost 0 bases, and 8 bases lay in between. This CDR3 is 13 amino acids long. The CDR3 is CSARQSSNQPQHF. Written as DNA, the CDR3 is TGCAGTGCTCGACAGAGTAGCAATCAGCCCCAGCATTTT.

This clonotype was seen many times. This rearrangement joins TRBV7-8 to TRBJ2-7; 11 positions agree with TRBD2. V was pared by 5 bases and J by 2 bases, with 8 bases of the junction left unmatched. The CDR3 loop spans 16 amino acids. The germline gives CDR1 SGHVS, CDR2 FQNEAQ. CDR3 sequence: CASSDRGTSGAYEQYF. CDR3 nucleotides: TGTGCCAGCAGCGATCGCGGGACTAGCGGCGCCTACGAGCAGTACTTC.

This clonotype has at least ten counts. This chain links TRBV20-1 with TRBJ2-1, with 9 positions matching TRBD1. Germline lookup yields CDR1 DFQATT and CDR2 SNEGSKA (reference sequence). There are 15 residues in the CDR3. Trimming at V came to 2 bases and at J to 8 bases, leaving 10 bases not matched to a gene. The CDR3 sequence is CSARLGQGNIDEQFF. The CDR3, as DNA: TGCAGTGCTAGACTTGGACAGGGGAATATCGATGAGCAGTTCTTC.

This clonotype appeared a few times. This chain links TRBV5-1 with TRBJ2-7, with TRBD2 matching over 8 bases. CDR3 length equals 15 residues. From germline, CDR1 is SGHRS and CDR2 YFSETQ. V dropped 4 bases and J dropped 2; count of bases not matched to a gene: 8. This CDR3 is CASSLLAGSPYEQYF. CDR3 DNA: TGCGCCAGCAGCCTCTTAGCGGGGTCCCCCTACGAGCAGTACTTC.

The chain links TRBV24-1 to TRBJ2-1; the D is unclear. The V gene lost 0 bases and the J gene lost 9 bases, with 5 bases spanning the gap. Germline-derived CDR1 and CDR2 are KGHDR and SFDVKD. The CDR3 totals 12 residues. The CDR3 region is CATSDLLGEQFF. CDR3 bases: TGTGCCACCAGTGATTTGCTAGGTGAGCAGTTCTTC.

This clonotype was counted many times. The genes are TRBV11-2 and TRBJ2-7; weak D call: TRBD1 (5 bases). CDR1 is SGHAT, CDR2 FQNNGV, per germline. This CDR3 has 13 residues. V was pared by 5 bases and J by 6 bases, with 14 bases between. CDR3 region: CASSQPGRSEQYF. The CDR3 bases are TGTGCCAGCAGCCAGCCAGGGCGTAGCGAGCAGTACTTC.

This clonotype was found many times. This chain connects TRBV3-1 to TRBJ2-7, with D unclear. CDR1 LGHDT and CDR2 YNNKEL come from the germline V gene (reference sequence). V was pared by 4 bases and J by 2 bases, with 12 bases between. The CDR3 extends over 14 amino acids. CDR3 residues: CASSLPGLPYEQYF. CDR3 coding DNA: TGTGCCAGCAGCCTTCCGGGTCTCCCCTACGAGCAGTACTTC.

This clonotype occurred a few times. This sequence joins TRBV9 and TRBJ2-1; no reliable D call. The CDR3 totals 18 residues. Germline CDR1 SGDLS, CDR2 YYNGEE. V lost 0 bases and J 0 bases, leaving 16 bases between the germline ends. DNA for the CDR3: TGTGCCAGCAGCGTAGGAAATCGCGGTTCGAGCTCCTACAATGAGCAGTTCTTC. As protein: CASSVGNRGSSSYNEQFF.

This clonotype occurred many times. The chain links TRBV4-1 to TRBJ2-7; TRBD1 matches 10 bases. The CDR3 totals 15 residues. Germline V CDR1 and CDR2: MGHRA, YSYEKL. Trimming removed 1 base from V and 4 bases from J; junction bases left unmatched: 4. CDR3 protein: CASSQAPGQGYEQYF. The DNA for the CDR3 is TGCGCCAGCAGCCAAGCACCGGGACAGGGGTACGAGCAGTACTTC.

This chain links TRBV24-1 with TRBJ2-2, with 8 nucleotides matching TRBD2. Germline V lookup: CDR1 KGHDR, CDR2 SFDVKD. V shed 0 bases, J shed 5 bases, and the junction held 7 bases outside the gene matches. This CDR3 is 17 amino acids long. In nucleotides, the CDR3 is TGTGCCACCAGTGATTTGCTTAGCGGGGTAGGGACCGGGGAGCTGTTTTTT. Translation gives CATSDLLSGVGTGELFF.

This clonotype was seen ten or more times. The gene calls are TRBV20-1 and TRBJ1-1; weak D call: TRBD1 (5 bases). The V end was cut by 5 bases, the J end by 8 bases, with 21 bases between. The CDR3 runs to 14 residues. The germline V gene has CDR1 DFQATT and CDR2 SNEGSKA (reference sequence). The CDR3 spells CSASLGGVGTEAFF. As DNA, the CDR3 is TGCAGTGCTTCTTTGGGGGGAGTAGGGACCGAAGCTTTCTTT.

This clonotype was picked up many times. V usage is TRBV6-1 and J usage is TRBJ1-2; no firm D call. Germline values: CDR1 MNHNS, CDR2 SASEGT. This CDR3 comprises 13 residues. Trimming cost V 5 bases and J 1 base, with 8 bases left between them. CDR3 bases: TGTGCCAGCAGTAGGAAGGTTAACTATGGCTACACCTTC. This sequence encodes CASSRKVNYGYTF.

This chain joins TRBV7-2 and TRBJ2-1; D call uncertain. CDR1 is SGHTA and CDR2 is FQGNSA in the germline V gene. V was pared by 0 bases and J by 15 bases, with 12 bases between. The CDR3 spans 12 residues. Here the CDR3 DNA reads TGTGCCAGCAGCTTAGCGGTGGGAACCGCGTTCTTC. As protein: CASSLAVGTAFF.